The clone carrying this T cell receptor (beta chain) has only a few counts. This sample stems from a study of human T cells and chemical hapten exposure. V lost 6 bases and J lost 4, with 13 bases in between. Germline CDR1 reads MDHEN; CDR2 reads SYDVKM. The CDR3 length is 13 residues. Stated time point: pre-sensitization, week 0. The treatment denotes: therapeutic diphenylcyclopropenone sensitization with weekly scalp DPC. TCRdb re-called the RACE reads with MiXCR, one entry per CDR3 protein. The sample contains 240,000 or so distinct CDR3 sequences, about 8.6% of which appear only once. This clonotype originated in a woman between 40 and 50 years old with alopecia areata. Some clones in this sample may be carry-over from other donors' samples. This sequence joins TRBV28 and TRBJ2-7; no clear D gene. The sample was whole blood, taken in connection with sensitization to the hapten diphenylcyclopropenone (DPC). CDR3 loop: CASRSDGPYEQYF. The CDR3 DNA is TGTGCCAGCAGGTCCGACGGCCCTTACGAGCAGTACTTC.